This T cell receptor beta chain was identified in a study of CD8 T cells in Susac syndrome. With random hexamers, reverse transcription was performed on about 0.45 to 1 ug of RNA. Amplification of TCR beta CDR3 across 54 Vbeta and 13 Jbeta was performed with immunoSEQ multiplex PCR. TCRdb ran MiXCR on the immunoSEQ multiplex PCR reads and lists one entry per CDR3 protein. This table has a few hundred thousand distinct CDR3 sequences, around nine tenths appearing once. Blood CD8+ and CD4+ T cells underwent high-throughput TCR beta sequencing. The multiple sclerosis controls, all treatment-naive patients, had relapsing-remitting disease that was stable or active. The authors negatively isolated CD8+ and CD4+ T cells and FACS-enriched TEMRA cells. CDR1 is SGDLS, CDR2 YYNGEE, per germline. V was clipped by 5 bases and J by 8 bases; unmatched bases: 8. The CDR3 totals 14 residues.

Material: CD8+ T cells from PBMCs. The chain couples TRBV9 to TRBJ2-1; 9 positions match TRBD1. This TCR was recovered from a human donor with multiple sclerosis. The CDR3 spells CASRRITGGDEQFF. The CDR3 DNA is TGTGCCAGCAGGAGGATAACAGGGGGCGATGAGCAGTTCTTC.